Described below is a single TCR beta chain sequence and its context. Its antigen is unknown. The data originate from a study of neoadjuvant nivolumab and ipilimumab in lung cancer. Study findings and constraints: Pretherapy blood TCR richness correlated positively with resected tumor richness. TCR richness and clonality were higher in tumors than adjacent uninvolved lung. Only two of four nivolumab-treated tumors gained richness and clonality by surgery. Only a small number of samples underwent TCR sequencing.

The CDR3 is made up of 13 amino acids. With 6 bases removed from V and 3 bases from J, the gap between germline ends came to 11 bases. The germline gives CDR1 SGHTA, CDR2 FQGNSA. Assay used: immunoSEQ multiplex PCR; TCRdb lists only in-frame clones, some missing. The table has around 24,000 clones, roughly four fifths seen once. Sequencing used tumor tissue, obtained after neoadjuvant nivolumab, alone or with ipilimumab, at or shortly before surgery. The clonotype originates from an adult with non-small cell lung cancer. The chain joins TRBV7-2 to TRBJ2-5; no definite D call. CDR3 coding DNA: TGTGCCAGCAGACCTTACTACGAAGAGACCCAGTACTTC. Protein product: CASRPYYEETQYF.